This section outlines one TCR beta chain sequence together with its context. Seattle patients were enrolled while actively infected and followed longitudinally. The sample is drawn from a study of blood T cell repertoires in COVID-19. Study summary: Sites in the United States, Italy and Spain provided acute and convalescent COVID-19 samples. In each case, the material was cDNA or gDNA derived from T cells, B-cell-depleted T cells, or PBMCs.

Source study methods: Estimation of nucleated cell counts relied on the amplification of reference gene primers. Clones were sequenced by immunoSEQ multiplex PCR, and TCRdb holds only the in-frame ones, with some missing. That table gives V, J and clone size, and the DNA gave D and trimming. Of tens of thousands of clones in the sample, 83% were seen once. The TCR was taken from a man aged 45-65 years with COVID-19, enrolled during active disease. The sample was peripheral blood.

DNA of the CDR3: TGCGCCAGCAGTGCTGGGGGGGCAGGGAGCACTGAAGCTTTCTTT. This codes for CASSAGGAGSTEAFF. The chain links TRBV10-1 to TRBJ1-1, with D tentatively TRBD1 (6 bases). The CDR3 runs 15 residues. V was trimmed by 4 bases and J by 4 bases, leaving 16 bases between them. Germline loops: CDR1 WNHNN, CDR2 SYGVQD (reference sequence).